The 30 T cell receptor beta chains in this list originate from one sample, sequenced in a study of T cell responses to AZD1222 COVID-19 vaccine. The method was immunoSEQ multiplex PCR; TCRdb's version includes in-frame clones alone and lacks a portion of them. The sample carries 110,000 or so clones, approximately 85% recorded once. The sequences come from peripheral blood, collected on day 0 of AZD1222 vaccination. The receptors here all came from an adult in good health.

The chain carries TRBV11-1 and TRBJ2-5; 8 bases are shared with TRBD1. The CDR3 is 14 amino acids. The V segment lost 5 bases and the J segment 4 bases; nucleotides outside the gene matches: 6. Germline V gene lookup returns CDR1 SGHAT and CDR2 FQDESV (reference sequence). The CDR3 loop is CASSPKTGVETQYF. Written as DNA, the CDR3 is TGTGCCAGCAGCCCTAAGACAGGGGTAGAGACCCAGTACTTC.

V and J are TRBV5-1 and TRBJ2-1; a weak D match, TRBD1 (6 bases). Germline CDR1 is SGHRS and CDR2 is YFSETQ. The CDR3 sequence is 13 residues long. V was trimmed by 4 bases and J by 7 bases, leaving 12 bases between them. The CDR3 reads CASSPYRENEQFF. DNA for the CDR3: TGCGCCAGCAGCCCTTACAGGGAAAATGAGCAGTTCTTC.

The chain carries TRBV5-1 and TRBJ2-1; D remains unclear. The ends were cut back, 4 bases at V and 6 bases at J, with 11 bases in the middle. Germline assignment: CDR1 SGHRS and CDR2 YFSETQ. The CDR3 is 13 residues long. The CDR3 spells CASSIGPSNEQFF. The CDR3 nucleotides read TGCGCCAGCAGCATCGGACCCAGCAATGAGCAGTTCTTC.

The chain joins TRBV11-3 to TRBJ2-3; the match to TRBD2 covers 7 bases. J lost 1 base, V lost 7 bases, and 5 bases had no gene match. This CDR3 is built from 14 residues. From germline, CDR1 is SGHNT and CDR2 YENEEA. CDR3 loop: CASNRLAGTDTQYF. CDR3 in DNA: TGTGCCAGCAACCGCCTAGCGGGCACAGATACGCAGTATTTT.

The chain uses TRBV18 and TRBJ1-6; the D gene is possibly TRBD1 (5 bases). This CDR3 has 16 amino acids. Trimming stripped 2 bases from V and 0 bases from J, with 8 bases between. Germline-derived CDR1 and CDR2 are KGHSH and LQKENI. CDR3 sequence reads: CASSPRQSSYNSPLHF. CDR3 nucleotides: TGTGCCAGCTCACCAAGACAGAGCTCCTATAATTCACCCCTCCACTTT.

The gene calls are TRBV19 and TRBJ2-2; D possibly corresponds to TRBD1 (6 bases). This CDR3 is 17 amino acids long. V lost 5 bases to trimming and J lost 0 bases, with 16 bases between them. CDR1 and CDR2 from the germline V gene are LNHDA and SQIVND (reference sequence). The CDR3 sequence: CASSAWTASANTGELFF. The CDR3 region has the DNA TGTGCCAGTAGTGCATGGACAGCTTCCGCGAACACCGGGGAGCTGTTTTTT.

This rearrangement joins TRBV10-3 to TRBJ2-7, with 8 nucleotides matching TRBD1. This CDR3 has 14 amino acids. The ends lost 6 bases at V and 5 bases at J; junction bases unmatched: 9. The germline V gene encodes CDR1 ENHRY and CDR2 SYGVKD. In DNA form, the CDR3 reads TGTGCCATCAGCCTTAAGGACAGGGTCCACGAGCAGTACTTC. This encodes CAISLKDRVHEQYF.

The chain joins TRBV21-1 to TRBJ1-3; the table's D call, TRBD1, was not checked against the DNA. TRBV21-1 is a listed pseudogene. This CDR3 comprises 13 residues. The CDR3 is CASHPVAGNTIYF. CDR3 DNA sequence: TGTGCCAGTCACCCAGTGGCTGGAAACACCATATATTTT.

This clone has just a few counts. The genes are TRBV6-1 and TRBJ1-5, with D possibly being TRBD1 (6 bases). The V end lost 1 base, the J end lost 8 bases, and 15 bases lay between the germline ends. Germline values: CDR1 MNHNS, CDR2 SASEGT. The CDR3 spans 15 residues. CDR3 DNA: TGTGCCAGCAGTGAAGGAGGGGGGACCTCCGAGCCCCAGCATTTT. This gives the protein CASSEGGGTSEPQHF.

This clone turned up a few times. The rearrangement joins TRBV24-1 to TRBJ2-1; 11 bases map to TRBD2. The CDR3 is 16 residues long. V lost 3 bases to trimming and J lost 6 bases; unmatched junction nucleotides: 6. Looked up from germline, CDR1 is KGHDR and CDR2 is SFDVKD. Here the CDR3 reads CATSDLSGGDVNEQFF. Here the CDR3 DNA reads TGTGCCACCAGTGATCTTAGCGGGGGGGACGTCAATGAGCAGTTCTTC.

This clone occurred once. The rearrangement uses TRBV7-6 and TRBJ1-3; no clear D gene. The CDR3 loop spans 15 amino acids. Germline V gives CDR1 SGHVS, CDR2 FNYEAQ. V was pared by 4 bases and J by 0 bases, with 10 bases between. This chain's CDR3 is CASSSLQGSGNTIYF. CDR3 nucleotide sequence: TGTGCCAGCAGCTCCCTCCAAGGCTCTGGAAACACCATATATTTT.

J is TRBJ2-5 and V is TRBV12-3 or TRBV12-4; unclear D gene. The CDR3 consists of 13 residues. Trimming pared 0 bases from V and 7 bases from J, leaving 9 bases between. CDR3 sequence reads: CASSLASGRTQYF. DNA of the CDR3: TGTGCCAGCAGTTTAGCGAGTGGGCGGACCCAGTACTTC.

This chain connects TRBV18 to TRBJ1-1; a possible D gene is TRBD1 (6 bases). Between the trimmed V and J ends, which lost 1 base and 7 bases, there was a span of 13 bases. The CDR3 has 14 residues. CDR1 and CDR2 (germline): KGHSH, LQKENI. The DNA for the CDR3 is TGTGCCAGCTCACCACGGGGGGCAGGGGATGAAGCTTTCTTT. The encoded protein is CASSPRGAGDEAFF.

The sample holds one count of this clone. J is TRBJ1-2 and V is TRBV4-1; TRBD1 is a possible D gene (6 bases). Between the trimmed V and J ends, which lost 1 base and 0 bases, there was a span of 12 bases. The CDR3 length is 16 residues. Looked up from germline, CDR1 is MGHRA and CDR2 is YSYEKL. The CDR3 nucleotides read TGCGCCAGCAGCCAAGGGGACACCACTTCTAACTATGGCTACACCTTC. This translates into CASSQGDTTSNYGYTF.

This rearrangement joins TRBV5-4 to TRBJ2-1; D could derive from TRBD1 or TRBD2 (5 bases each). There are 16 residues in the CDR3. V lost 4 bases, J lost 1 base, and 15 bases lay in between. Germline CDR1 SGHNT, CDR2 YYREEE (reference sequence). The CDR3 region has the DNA TGTGCCAGCAGCCATTCCGGGGCCAATTCCTACAATGAGCAGTTCTTC. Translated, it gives CASSHSGANSYNEQFF.

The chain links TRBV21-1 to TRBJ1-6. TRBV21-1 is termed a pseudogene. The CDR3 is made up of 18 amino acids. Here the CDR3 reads CASSKEHYGNWGNSPLHF. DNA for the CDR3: TGTGCCAGCAGCAAAGAGCATTACGGGAATTGGGGGAATTCACCCCTCCACTTT.

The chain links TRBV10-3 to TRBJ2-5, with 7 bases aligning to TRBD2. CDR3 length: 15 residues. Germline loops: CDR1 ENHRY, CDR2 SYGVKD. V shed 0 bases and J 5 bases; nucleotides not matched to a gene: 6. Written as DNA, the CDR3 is TGTGCCATCAGTGAGTCGACAGCGGGGCAGGAGACCCAGTACTTC. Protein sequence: CAISESTAGQETQYF.

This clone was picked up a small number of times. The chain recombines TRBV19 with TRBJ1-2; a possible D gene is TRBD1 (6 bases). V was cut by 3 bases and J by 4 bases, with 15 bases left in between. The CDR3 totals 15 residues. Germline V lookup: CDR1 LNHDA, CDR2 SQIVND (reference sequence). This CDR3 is CASSINGRGGYGYTF. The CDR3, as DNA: TGTGCCAGTAGTATCAACGGCAGGGGAGGCTATGGCTACACCTTC.

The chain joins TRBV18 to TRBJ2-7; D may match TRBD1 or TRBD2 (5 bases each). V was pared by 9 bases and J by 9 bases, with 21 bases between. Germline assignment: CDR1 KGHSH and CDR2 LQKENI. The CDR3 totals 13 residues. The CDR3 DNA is TGTGCCAGTTCCGGGACGGAGCATTTCGGGCAGTACTTC. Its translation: CASSGTEHFGQYF.

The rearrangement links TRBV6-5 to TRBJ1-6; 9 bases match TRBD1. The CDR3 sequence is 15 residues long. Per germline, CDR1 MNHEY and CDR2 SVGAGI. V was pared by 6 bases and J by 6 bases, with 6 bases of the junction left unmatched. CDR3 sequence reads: CASRTTGGRNSPLHF. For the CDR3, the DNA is TGTGCCAGCAGAACCACAGGGGGCCGTAATTCACCCCTCCACTTT.

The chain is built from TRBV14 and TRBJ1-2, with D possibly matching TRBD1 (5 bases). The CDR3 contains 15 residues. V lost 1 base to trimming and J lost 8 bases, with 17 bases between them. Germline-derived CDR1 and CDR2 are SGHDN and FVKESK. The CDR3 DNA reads TGTGCCAGCAGCCAAGGGGGTAGCAGGTGGGGCGGCTACACCTTC. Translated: CASSQGGSRWGGYTF. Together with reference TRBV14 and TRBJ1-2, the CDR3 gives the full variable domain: EAGVTQFPSHSVIEKGQTVTLRCDPISGHDNLYWYRRVMGKEIKFLLHFVKESKQDESGMPNNRFLAERTGGTYSTLKVQPAELEDSGVYFCASSQGGSRWGGYTFGSGTRLTVV.

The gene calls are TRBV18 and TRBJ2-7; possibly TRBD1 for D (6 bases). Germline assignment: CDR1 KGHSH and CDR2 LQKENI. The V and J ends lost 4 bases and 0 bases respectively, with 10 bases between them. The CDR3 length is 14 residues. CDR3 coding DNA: TGTGCCAGCTCACAACGGGACATCTCCTACGAGCAGTACTTC. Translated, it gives CASSQRDISYEQYF.

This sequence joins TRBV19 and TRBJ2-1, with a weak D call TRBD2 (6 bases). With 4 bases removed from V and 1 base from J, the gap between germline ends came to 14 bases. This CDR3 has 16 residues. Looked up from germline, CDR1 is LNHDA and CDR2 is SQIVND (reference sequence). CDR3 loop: CASSRIAEPSYNEQFF. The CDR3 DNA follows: TGTGCCAGTAGTAGGATAGCGGAACCTTCCTACAATGAGCAGTTCTTC.

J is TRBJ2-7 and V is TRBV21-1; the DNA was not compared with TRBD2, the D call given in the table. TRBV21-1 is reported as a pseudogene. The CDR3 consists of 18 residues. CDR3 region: CASSKGVLKRLQAYEQYF. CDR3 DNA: TGTGCCAGCAGCAAAGGGGTATTGAAGCGCCTGCAAGCCTACGAGCAGTACTTC.

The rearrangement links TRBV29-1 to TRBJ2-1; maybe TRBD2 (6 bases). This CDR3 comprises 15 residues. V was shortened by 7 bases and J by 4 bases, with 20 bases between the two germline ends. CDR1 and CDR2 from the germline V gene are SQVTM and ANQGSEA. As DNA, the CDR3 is TGCAGCGCCACGGGCGGGGCTAGTGTGTACAATGAGCAGTTCTTC. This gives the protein CSATGGASVYNEQFF.

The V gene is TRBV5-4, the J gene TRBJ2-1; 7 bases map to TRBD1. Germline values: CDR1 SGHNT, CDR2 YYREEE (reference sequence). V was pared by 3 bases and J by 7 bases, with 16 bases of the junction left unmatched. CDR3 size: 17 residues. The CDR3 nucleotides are TGTGCCAGCAGCTCCGACCCCCGACAGGGTGGGGGTAATGAGCAGTTCTTC. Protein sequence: CASSSDPRQGGGNEQFF. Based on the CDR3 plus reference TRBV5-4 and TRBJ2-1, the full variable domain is ETGVTQSPTHLIKTRGQQVTLRCSSQSGHNTVSWYQQALGQGPQFIFQYYREEENGRGNFPPRFSGLQFPNYSSELNVNALELDDSALYLCASSSDPRQGGGNEQFFGPGTRLTVL.

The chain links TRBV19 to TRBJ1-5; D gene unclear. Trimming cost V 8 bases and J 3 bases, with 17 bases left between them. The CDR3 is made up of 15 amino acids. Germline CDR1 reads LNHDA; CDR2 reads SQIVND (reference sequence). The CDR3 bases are TGTGCCAGTTCCCCGTTGGGGATAGACAATCAGCCCCAGCATTTT. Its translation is CASSPLGIDNQPQHF.

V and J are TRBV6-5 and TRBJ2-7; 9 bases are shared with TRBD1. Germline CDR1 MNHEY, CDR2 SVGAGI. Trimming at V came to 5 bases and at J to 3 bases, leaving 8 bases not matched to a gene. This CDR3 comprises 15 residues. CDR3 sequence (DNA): TGTGCCAGCAGTCGACCGGGACAGGGTCTCTACGAGCAGTACTTC. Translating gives CASSRPGQGLYEQYF.

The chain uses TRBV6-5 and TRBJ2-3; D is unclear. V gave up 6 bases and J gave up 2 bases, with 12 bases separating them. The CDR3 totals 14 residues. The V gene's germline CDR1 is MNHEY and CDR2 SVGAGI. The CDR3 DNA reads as TGTGCCAGCAGACCTTACAGTTTCACAGATACGCAGTATTTT. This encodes CASRPYSFTDTQYF.

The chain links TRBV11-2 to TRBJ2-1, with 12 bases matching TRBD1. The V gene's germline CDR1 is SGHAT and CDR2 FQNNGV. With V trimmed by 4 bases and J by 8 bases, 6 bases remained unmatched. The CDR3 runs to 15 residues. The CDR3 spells CASSSGTGGVYEQFF. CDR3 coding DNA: TGTGCCAGCAGCTCCGGGACAGGGGGCGTTTATGAGCAGTTCTTC. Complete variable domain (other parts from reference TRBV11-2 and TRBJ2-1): EAGVAQSPRYKIIEKRQSVAFWCNPISGHATLYWYQQILGQGPKLLIQFQNNGVVDDSQLPKDRFSAERLKGVDSTLKIQPAKLEDSAVYLCASSSGTGGVYEQFFGPGTRLTVL.